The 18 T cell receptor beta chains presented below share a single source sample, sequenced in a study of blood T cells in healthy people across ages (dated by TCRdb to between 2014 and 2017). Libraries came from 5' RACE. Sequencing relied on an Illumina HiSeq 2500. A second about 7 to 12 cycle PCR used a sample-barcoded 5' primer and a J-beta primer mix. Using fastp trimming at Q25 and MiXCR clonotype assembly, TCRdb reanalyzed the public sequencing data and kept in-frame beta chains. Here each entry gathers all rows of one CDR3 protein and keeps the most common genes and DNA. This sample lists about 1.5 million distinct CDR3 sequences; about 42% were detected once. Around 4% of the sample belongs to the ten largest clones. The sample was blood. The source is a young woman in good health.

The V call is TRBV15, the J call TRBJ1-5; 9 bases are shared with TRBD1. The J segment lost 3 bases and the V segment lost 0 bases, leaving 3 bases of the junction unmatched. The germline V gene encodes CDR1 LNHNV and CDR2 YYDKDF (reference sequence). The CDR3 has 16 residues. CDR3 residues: CATSREGQGHNQPQHF. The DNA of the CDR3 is TGTGCCACCAGCAGAGAGGGACAGGGACACAATCAGCCCCAGCATTTT.

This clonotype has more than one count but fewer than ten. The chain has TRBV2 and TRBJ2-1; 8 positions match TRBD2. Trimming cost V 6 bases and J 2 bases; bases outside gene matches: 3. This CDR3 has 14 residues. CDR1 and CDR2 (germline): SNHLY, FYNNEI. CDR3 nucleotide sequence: TGTGCCAGCAGACGACTAGCGCCCTACAATGAGCAGTTCTTC. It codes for CASRRLAPYNEQFF.

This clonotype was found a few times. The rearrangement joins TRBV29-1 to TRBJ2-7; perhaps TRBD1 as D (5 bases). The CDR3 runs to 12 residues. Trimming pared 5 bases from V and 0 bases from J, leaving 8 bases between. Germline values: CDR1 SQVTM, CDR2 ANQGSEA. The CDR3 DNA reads TGCAGCGTTTCTCAGGGCTCCTACGAGCAGTACTTC. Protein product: CSVSQGSYEQYF.

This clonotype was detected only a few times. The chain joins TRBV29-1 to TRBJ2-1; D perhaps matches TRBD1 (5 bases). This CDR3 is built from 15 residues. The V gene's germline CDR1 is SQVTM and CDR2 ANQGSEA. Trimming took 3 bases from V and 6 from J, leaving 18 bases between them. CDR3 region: CSVEIRATALNEQFF. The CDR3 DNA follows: TGCAGCGTTGAGATTCGGGCGACAGCACTCAATGAGCAGTTCTTC.

DNA of the CDR3: TGTGCCAGCAGCAACGTACTAGGGGTTTCAGAGACCCAGTACTTC. It codes for CASSNVLGVSETQYF. The chain recombines TRBV7-9 with TRBJ2-5; D tentatively reads TRBD1 or TRBD2 (5 bases each). Germline assignment: CDR1 SEHNR and CDR2 FQNEAQ (reference sequence). The CDR3 totals 15 residues. V gave up 5 bases and J gave up 4 bases, with 17 bases separating them.

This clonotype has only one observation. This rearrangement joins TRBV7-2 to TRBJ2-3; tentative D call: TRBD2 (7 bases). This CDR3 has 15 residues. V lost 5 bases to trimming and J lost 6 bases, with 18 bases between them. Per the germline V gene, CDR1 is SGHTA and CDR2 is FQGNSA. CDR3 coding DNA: TGTGCCAGCAGCCTACGGACTAGTGGACAGGATACGCAGTATTTT. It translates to CASSLRTSGQDTQYF.

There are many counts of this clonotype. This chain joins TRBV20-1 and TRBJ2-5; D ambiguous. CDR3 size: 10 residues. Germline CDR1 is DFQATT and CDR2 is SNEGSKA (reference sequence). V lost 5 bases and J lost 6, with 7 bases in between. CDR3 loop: CSASWKTQYF. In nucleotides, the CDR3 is TGCAGTGCTTCTTGGAAGACCCAGTACTTC.

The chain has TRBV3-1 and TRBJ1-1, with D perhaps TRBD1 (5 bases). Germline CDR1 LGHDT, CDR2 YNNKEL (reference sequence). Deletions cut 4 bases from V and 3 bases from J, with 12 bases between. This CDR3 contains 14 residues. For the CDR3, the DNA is TGTGCCAGCAGCCCAGGGCCCGGGCACACTGAAGCTTTCTTT. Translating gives CASSPGPGHTEAFF.

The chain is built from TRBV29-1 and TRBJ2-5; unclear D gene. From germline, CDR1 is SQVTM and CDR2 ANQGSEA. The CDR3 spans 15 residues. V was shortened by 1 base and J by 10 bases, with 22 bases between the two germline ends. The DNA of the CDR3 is TGCAGCGTTGAAGCCCGCGGTAGGGCCTTACTTATCCAGTACTTC. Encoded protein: CSVEARGRALLIQYF. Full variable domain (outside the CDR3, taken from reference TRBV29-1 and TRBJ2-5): SAVISQKPSRDICQRGTSLTIQCQVDSQVTMMFWYRQQPGQSLTLIATANQGSEATYESGFVIDKFPISRPNLTFSTLTVSNMSPEDSSIYLCSVEARGRALLIQYFGPGTRLLVL.

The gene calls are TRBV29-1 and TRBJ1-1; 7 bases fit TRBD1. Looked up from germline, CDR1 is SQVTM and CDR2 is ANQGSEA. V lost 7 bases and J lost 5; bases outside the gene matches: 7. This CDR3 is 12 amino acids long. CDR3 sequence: CSAPGQRTEAFF. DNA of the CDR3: TGCAGCGCCCCGGGACAGAGGACTGAAGCTTTCTTT. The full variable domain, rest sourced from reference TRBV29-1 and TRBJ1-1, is SAVISQKPSRDICQRGTSLTIQCQVDSQVTMMFWYRQQPGQSLTLIATANQGSEATYESGFVIDKFPISRPNLTFSTLTVSNMSPEDSSIYLCSAPGQRTEAFFGQGTRLTVV.

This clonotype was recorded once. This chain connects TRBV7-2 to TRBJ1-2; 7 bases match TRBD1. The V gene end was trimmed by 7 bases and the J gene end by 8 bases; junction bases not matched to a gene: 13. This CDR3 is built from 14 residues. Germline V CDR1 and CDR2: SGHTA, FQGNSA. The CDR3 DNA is TGTGCCAGCAACAATATCCGGACAGGCTGGGGCTACACCTTC. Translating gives CASNNIRTGWGYTF.

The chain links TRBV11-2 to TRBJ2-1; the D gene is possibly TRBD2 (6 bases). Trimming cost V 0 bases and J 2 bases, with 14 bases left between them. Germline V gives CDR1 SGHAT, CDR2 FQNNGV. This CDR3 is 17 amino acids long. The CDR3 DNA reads TGTGCCAGCAGCTTAGATAGCTCGGCTAGCGCCTACAATGAGCAGTTCTTC. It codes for CASSLDSSASAYNEQFF.

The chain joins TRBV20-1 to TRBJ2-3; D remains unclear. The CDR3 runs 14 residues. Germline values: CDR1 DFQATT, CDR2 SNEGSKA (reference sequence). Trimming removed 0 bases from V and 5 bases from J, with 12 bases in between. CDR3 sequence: CSARDRPGRDTQYF. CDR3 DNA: TGCAGTGCTAGAGATCGCCCTGGTCGAGATACGCAGTATTTT.

The CDR3 nucleotides read TGTGCCAGCAGCTTACTCCCTGGGGCCAACGTCCTGACTTTC. Its protein is CASSLLPGANVLTF. The V gene is TRBV7-6, the J gene TRBJ2-6; no clear D gene. Trimming took off 2 bases at V and 2 bases at J, with 4 bases between the two ends. Per the germline V gene, CDR1 is SGHVS and CDR2 is FNYEAQ. CDR3 length equals 14 residues.

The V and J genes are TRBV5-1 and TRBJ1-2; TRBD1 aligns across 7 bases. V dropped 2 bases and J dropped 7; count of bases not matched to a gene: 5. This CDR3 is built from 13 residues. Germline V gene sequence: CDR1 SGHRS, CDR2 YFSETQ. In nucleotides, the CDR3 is TGCGCCAGCAGCTTCGAGGGGGCTGTTGGCTACACCTTC. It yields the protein CASSFEGAVGYTF.

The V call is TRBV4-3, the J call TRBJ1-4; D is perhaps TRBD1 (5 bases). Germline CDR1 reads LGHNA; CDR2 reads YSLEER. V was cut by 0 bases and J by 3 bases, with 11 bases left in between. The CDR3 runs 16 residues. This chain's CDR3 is CASSQDLRGPNEKLFF. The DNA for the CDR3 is TGCGCCAGCAGCCAAGATCTGAGGGGTCCTAATGAAAAACTGTTTTTT.

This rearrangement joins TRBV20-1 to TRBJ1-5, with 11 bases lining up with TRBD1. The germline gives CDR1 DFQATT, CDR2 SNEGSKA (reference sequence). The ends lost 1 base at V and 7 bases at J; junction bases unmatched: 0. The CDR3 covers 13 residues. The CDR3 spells CSARGTGGQPQHF. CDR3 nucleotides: TGCAGTGCTAGAGGGACAGGGGGCCAGCCCCAGCATTTT.

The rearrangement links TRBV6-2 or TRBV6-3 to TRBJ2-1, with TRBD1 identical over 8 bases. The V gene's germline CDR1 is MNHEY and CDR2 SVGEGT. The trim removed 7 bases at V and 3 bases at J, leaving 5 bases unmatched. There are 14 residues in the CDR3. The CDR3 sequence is CASKLGQDYNEQFF. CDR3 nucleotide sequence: TGTGCCAGCAAACTGGGACAGGACTACAATGAGCAGTTCTTC.